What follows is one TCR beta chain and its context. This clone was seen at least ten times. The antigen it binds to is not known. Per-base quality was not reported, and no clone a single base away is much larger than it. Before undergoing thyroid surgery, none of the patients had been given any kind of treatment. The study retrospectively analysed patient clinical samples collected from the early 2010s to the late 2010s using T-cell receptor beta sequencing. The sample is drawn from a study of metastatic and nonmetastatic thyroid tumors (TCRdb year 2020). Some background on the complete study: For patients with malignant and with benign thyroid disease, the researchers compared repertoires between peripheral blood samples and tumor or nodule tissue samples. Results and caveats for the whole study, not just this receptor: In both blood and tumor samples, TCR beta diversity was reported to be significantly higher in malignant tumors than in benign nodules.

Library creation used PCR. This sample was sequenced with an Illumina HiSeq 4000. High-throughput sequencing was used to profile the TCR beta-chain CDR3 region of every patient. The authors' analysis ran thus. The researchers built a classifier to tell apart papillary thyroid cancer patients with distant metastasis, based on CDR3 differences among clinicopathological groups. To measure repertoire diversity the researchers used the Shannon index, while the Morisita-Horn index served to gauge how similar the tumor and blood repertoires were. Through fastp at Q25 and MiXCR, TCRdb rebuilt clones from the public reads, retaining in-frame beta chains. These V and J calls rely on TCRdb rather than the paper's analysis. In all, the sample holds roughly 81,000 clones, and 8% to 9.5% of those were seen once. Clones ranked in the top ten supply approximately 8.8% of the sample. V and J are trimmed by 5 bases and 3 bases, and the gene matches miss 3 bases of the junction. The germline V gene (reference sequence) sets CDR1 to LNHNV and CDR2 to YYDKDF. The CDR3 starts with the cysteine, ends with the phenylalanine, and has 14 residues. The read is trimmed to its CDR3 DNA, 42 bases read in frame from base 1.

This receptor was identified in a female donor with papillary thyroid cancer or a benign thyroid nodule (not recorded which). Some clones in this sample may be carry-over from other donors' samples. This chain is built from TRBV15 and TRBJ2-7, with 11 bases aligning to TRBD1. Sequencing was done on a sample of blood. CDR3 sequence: CATSAGTGGYEQYF. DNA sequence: TGTGCCACCAGCGCGGGGACAGGGGGCTACGAGCAGTACTTC.